This T cell receptor beta chain stems from a study of regulatory T cells in long-lasting Graves disease. Study findings and constraints: Segments TRBV28, TRBJ1-2 and TRBJ2-5 showed preferential usage in persistent disease.

For TCR beta, libraries came from iRepertoire HTBI primers and Arm-PCR of CDR3 regions. TCRdb reanalysed the multiplex PCR reads using MiXCR and keeps one entry per CDR3 protein. Here the sample spans 540,000 or so distinct CDR3 sequences, approximately 15% being singletons. Time point defined: newly diagnosed GD, antithyroid drugs for less than 3 months. Extracted RNA from PBMCs served as the source of the TCR library. The authors drew approximately 9 milliliters of peripheral blood into EDTA tubes. CDR1 and CDR2 (germline): DFQATT, SNEGSKA (reference sequence). V trimming: 0 bases; J trimming: 1 base; junction bases outside the gene matches: 17. The CDR3 is 19 amino acids. This clonotype has a count of ten or more. Its antigen remains unknown. These data are also associated with another study on T cells in Graves' hyperthyroidism and ophthalmopathy.

The clonotype originates from a young man with Graves disease. The gene calls are TRBV20-1 and TRBJ2-7; 8 bases agree with TRBD2. Material: peripheral blood mononuclear cells (PBMCs), obtained at new diagnosis, from a patient treated with antithyroid drugs. CDR3 bases: TGCAGTGCTAGAGATCCGGACCCCGTCCGCGGCGGGGGGTCCTACGAGCAGTACTTC. It codes for CSARDPDPVRGGGSYEQYF.